This TCR delta chain came from a study of gamma-delta T cells after stem cell transplantation. The CDR3 has 18 amino acids. The V segment lost 3 bases and the J segment 1 base; nucleotides outside the gene matches: 8. CDR1 is TSWWSYY and CDR2 is QGS in the germline V gene. TCRdb made new clone calls on the RT-PCR reads using CATT. The sample has some 2,500 delta-chain clones; about 17% are singletons. This clone is deemed medium-sized (0.01 to 0.1%). Sequencing was carried out using gamma-delta T cells. The source of this sequence is a human donor. It is not recorded whose cells these are; they may come from a transplant donor. The chain combines TRDV1 with TRDJ1; 13 bases are shared with TRDD3. CDR3 protein: CALGDPLGDTRATDKLIF. The CDR3 nucleotides are TGTGCTCTTGGGGATCCACTGGGGGATACGCGGGCCACCGATAAACTCATCTTT.